This T cell receptor (beta chain) came from a study of T cell responses to AZD1222 COVID-19 vaccine (dated by TCRdb to about 2021). Notes on the research overall: AZD1222 recipients given second doses at about 4 weeks or at about 12 weeks were pooled, since spike-specific TCR depth and breadth were not found to differ between the two schedules. Trial participants were enrolled by age into subgroups of 18-55, 56-69 and 70-plus years, and about 150, 27 and 61 TCR-sequenced participants, respectively, were included in these subgroups. TCR sequencing covered about 230 trial participants: 200 to 210 given two doses of AZD1222 and about 26 given two doses of MenACWY control vaccine.

The CDR3 regions of human TCRbeta chains were analyzed by immunosequencing. Under the source paper's analysis protocol: TCRs in the repertoires were matched against a reference library of SARS-CoV-2-specific TCRs that had been generated with the MIRA antigen-specificity platform. Breadth was defined as the fraction of unique TCRs that were SARS-CoV-2-associated, and depth was defined as the fraction of total T cells that were SARS-CoV-2-associated. Each spike-specific TCR was assigned to its reactive spike region and to a CD4 or CD8 class using the MIRA data. Log10-transformed breadth and depth values were compared by one-way ANOVA with Sidak's multiple comparisons tests. TCRdb carries this immuneACCESS record with in-frame sequences only. Its versions omit some clonotypes, under half of them owing to an unresolved V gene in the studies checked, with the rest unexplained. The V and J calls and clone size are taken from that table; D and trimming were inferred from the DNA. This sample is represented by 82,000 or so clones; more than 90% of them were singletons. The ten largest clones capture about 5% of the sample.

Notes on this clone: It lacks a known antigen. The input lacks base qualities; no much larger clone sits a single base away.

Study-wide findings and limitations: Because no day 14 peak-response samples were available, the repertoires could be characterized only after the peak T cell response. In the small 56-69-year group, the increase in depth fell short of significance, most likely because of low power. After two AZD1222 doses, spike-specific TCR breadth and depth were significantly higher than at day 0 and than in MenACWY recipients. Vaccine-associated CD4 TCRs spanned the whole spike protein, with dominant responses in regions 160-218 and 743-854. Participants were mostly white British and included more females than males, and it was suggested by the authors that clonal diversity may have been underestimated. Nearly half of unique spike-specific TCRs reportedly recognized epitopes outside regions mutated in the B.1.351 and B.1.1.7 variants. Conclusions about previously exposed vaccinees were limited because only 5 or 6 AZD1222 recipients were SARS-CoV-2 seropositive at baseline.

The CDR3 starts with the cysteine, ends with the phenylalanine, and has 16 residues. The DNA shown is the 48-base CDR3, in frame from base 1. At the junction V is shortened by 1 base and J by 5 bases, with 18 bases in between. The germline V gene gives CDR1 as MDHEN and CDR2 as SYDVKM. Sample time point, as interpreted from the label and publication: baseline before first vaccination. Samples from vaccinated people were obtained from the UK trials COV001 and COV002, which included a single-blind randomized controlled phase 2/3 trial of AZD1222 (ChAdOx1 nCoV-19) in healthy adults. For TCRbeta chain sequencing, PBMC samples from trial participants were taken at day 0 and at day 28 after the second dose.

The origin of this receptor is an adult in good health. The chain employs TRBV28 and TRBJ2-7; a weak D assignment points to TRBD2 (6 bases agree). This sample comprised peripheral blood, obtained on day 0 of AZD1222 vaccination. DNA sequence: TGTGCCAGCAGTTTATATTTAAGGGGACTCGCCCACGAGCAGTACTTC. Its product reads: CASSLYLRGLAHEQYF. Reference TRBV28 and TRBJ2-7 proteins supply the regions before and after the CDR3; the full variable domain is: DVKVTQSSRYLVKRTGEKVFLECVQDMDHENMFWYRQDPGLGLRLIYFSYDVKMKEKGDIPEGYSVSREKKERFSLILESASTNQTSMYLCASSLYLRGLAHEQYFGPGTRLTVT.